Reported below is one T cell receptor beta chain. The data originate from a study of blood T cell repertoires in COVID-19. The overall study: Some COVID-19 samples were acute and others convalescent; all came from the United States, Italy and Spain. PBMCs, B-cell-depleted T cells, or T cells were the source of the cDNA or gDNA that made up the material.

Original handling: Estimates of nucleated cell counts were drawn from the amplification of reference gene primers. Assay: immunoSEQ multiplex PCR; the TCRdb copy retains only in-frame clones and omits some. V, J and clone size reflect that table, while D and trimming were determined from the DNA. The repertoire holds 200,000 to 300,000 clones, 82% seen once, with over 10% in the top ten. Sequenced sample: peripheral blood. This receptor was identified in a woman aged 60-70 years with active or convalescent COVID-19.

CDR3 sequence reads: CASTPGTGGRTEAFF. The CDR3, as DNA: TGTGCCAGCACCCCAGGTACAGGGGGAAGAACTGAAGCTTTCTTT. This sequence joins TRBV2 and TRBJ1-1; TRBD1 matches 8 bases. CDR1 and CDR2 (germline): SNHLY, FYNNEI. The CDR3 is made up of 15 amino acids. J was trimmed by 5 bases and V by 7 bases; bases with no gene match: 12. The whole variable domain, filled in from reference TRBV2 and TRBJ1-1, reads EPEVTQTPSHQVTQMGQEVILRCVPISNHLYFYWYRQILGQKVEFLVSFYNNEISEKSEIFDDQFSVERPDGSNFTLKIRSTKLEDSAMYFCASTPGTGGRTEAFFGQGTRLTVV.